This T cell receptor beta chain was captured by sequencing in a study of technical replicates of blood from a few donors. Sequencing was performed with immunoSEQ multiplex PCR; in TCRdb, only in-frame clones are kept and a portion is missing. Seen here are 68,000 or so clones, about 97% observed once, and the top ten hold roughly 0.3%. CDR1 and CDR2 (germline): SQVTM, ANQGSEA. The CDR3 has 13 amino acids. Trimming removed 2 bases from V and 0 bases from J, with 8 bases in between. This sequence originates from a human donor in good health. The sample was T cells isolated from PBMCs. The chain joins TRBV29-1 to TRBJ2-7; no definite D call. CDR3 nucleotides: TGCAGCGTTGAATCCGGGTTCTCCTACGAGCAGTACTTC. It specifies CSVESGFSYEQYF.